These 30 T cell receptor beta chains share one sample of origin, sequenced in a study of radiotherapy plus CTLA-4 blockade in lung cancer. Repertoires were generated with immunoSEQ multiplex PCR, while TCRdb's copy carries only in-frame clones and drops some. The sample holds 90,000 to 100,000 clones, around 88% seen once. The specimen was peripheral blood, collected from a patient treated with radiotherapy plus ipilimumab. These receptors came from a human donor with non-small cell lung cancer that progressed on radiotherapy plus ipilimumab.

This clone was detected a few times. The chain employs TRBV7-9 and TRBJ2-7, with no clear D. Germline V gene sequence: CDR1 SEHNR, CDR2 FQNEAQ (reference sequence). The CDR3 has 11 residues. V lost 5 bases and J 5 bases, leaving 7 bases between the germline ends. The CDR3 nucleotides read TGTGCCAGCAGCCGCTCGAACGAGCAGTACTTC. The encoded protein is CASSRSNEQYF.

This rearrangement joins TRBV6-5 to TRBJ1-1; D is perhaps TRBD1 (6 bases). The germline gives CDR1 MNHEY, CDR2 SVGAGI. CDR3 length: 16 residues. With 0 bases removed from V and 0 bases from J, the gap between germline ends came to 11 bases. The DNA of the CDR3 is TGTGCCAGCAGTTACTCTACAGGGACGATGAACACTGAAGCTTTCTTT. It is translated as CASSYSTGTMNTEAFF.

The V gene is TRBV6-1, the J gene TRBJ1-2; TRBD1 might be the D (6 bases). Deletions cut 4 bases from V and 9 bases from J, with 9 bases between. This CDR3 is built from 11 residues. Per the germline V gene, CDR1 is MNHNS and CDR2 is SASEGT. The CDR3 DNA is TGTGCCAGCAGTGGTGGACAGAGCTACACCTTC. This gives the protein CASSGGQSYTF.

CDR3 sequence reads: CASSLERPLTGTDTQYF. CDR3 DNA sequence: TGCGCCAGCAGCTTGGAGCGGCCTCTCACTGGCACAGATACGCAGTATTTT. The V gene is TRBV5-1, the J gene TRBJ2-3; TRBD2 might be the D (5 bases). This CDR3 is 17 amino acids long. Germline V lookup: CDR1 SGHRS, CDR2 YFSETQ. Trimming shortened V by 0 bases and J by 1 base, and 15 bases separated the two germline ends.

In DNA form, the CDR3 reads TGTGCCAGCAGCCTCCCGGACAGACCTAACTATGGCTACACCTTC. Translation: CASSLPDRPNYGYTF. This sequence joins TRBV4-2 and TRBJ1-2; D perhaps matches TRBD1 (6 bases). Germline V gene lookup returns CDR1 LGHNA and CDR2 YNFKEQ. V gave up 4 bases and J gave up 0 bases, with 12 bases separating them. The CDR3 contains 15 residues.

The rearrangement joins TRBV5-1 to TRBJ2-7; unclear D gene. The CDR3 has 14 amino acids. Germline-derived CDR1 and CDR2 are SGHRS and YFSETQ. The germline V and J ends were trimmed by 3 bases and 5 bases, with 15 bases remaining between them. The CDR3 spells CASSYRPSMDEQYF. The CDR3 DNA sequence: TGCGCCAGCAGCTACCGTCCCTCTATGGACGAGCAGTACTTC.

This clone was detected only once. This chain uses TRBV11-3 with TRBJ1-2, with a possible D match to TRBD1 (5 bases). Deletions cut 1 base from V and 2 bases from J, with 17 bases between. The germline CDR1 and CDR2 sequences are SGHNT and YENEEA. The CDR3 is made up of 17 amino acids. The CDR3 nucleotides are TGTGCCAGCAGCTTAGCGGTAGGGATCGGGGACAACTATGGCTACACCTTC. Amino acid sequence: CASSLAVGIGDNYGYTF.

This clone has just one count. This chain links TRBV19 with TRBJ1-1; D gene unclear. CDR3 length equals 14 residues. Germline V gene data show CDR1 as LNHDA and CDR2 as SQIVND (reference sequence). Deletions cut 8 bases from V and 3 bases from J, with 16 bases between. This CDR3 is CASLLDRWDTEAFF. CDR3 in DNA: TGTGCCAGTTTGCTCGACCGATGGGACACTGAAGCTTTCTTT.

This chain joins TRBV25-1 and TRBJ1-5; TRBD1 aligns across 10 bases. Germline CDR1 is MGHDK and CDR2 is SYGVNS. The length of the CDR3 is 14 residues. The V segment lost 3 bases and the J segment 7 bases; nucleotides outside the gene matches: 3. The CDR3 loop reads CASSDGQGDQPQHF. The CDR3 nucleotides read TGTGCCAGCAGTGACGGACAGGGGGACCAGCCCCAGCATTTT.

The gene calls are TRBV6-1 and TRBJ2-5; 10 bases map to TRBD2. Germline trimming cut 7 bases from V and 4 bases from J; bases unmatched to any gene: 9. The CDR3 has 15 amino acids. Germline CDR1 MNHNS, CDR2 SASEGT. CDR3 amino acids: CASTPSGRAGETQYF. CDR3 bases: TGTGCCAGCACCCCCAGCGGGAGGGCCGGAGAGACCCAGTACTTC.

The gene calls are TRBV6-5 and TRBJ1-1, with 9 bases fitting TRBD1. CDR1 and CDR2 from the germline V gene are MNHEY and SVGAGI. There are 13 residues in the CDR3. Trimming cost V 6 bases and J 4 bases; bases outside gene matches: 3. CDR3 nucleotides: TGTGCCAGCAGGATGACAGGGGGCACTGAAGCTTTCTTT. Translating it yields CASRMTGGTEAFF.

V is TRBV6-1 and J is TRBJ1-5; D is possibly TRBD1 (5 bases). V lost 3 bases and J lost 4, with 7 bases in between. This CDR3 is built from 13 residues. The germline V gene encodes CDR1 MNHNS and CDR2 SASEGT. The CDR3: CASSDWGNQPQHF. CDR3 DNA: TGTGCCAGCAGTGATTGGGGGAATCAGCCCCAGCATTTT.

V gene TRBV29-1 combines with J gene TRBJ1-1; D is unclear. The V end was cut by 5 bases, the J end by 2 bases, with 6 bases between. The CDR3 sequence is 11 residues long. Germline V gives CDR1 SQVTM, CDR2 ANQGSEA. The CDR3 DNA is TGCAGCGTTCGGGGTAACACTGAAGCTTTCTTT. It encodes CSVRGNTEAFF.

The CDR3 DNA sequence: TGCGCCAGCAGGAATCGGGACCGGACAGTTGAGACCCAGTACTTC. Translated, it gives CASRNRDRTVETQYF. The chain links TRBV5-1 to TRBJ2-5, with a weak D call TRBD1 (6 bases). Germline values: CDR1 SGHRS, CDR2 YFSETQ. The V end was cut by 5 bases, the J end by 5 bases, with 19 bases between. CDR3 size: 15 residues.

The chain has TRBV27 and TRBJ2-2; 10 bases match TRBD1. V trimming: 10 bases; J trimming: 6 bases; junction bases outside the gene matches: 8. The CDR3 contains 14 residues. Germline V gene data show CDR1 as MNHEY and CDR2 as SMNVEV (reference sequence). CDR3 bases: TGTGCCACCTCAAGGGACAGGGGCCCCGGGGAGCTGTTTTTT. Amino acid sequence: CATSRDRGPGELFF.

The CDR3 region is CASSLLSGIGYNEQFF. The CDR3 DNA reads as TGCGCCAGCAGCTTGTTATCCGGGATAGGCTACAATGAGCAGTTCTTC. The V call is TRBV5-1, the J call TRBJ2-1, with D possibly TRBD2 on 5 matching bases. Germline loops: CDR1 SGHRS, CDR2 YFSETQ. V dropped 1 base and J dropped 3 bases, with 14 bases sitting between them. This CDR3 has 16 residues.

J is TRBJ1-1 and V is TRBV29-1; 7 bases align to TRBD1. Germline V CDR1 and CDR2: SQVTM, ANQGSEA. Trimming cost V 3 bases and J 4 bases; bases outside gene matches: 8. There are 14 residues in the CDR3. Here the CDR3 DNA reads TGCAGCGTTGAGGTGGGACAGTTGAGCACTGAAGCTTTCTTT. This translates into CSVEVGQLSTEAFF.

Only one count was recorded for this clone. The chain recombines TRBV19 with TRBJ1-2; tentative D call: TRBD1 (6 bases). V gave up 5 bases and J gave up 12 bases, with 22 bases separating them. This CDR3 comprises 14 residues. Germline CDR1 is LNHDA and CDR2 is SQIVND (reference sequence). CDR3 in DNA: TGTGCCAGTAGTGTAACAGGGAATTTAGAGGGCCACACCTTC. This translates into CASSVTGNLEGHTF.

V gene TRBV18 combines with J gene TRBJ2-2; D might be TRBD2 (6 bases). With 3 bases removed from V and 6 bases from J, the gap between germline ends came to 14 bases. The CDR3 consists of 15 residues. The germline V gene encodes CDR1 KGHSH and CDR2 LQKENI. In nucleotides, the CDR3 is TGTGCCAGCTCACCGGCTCAGGGAGGCGCCGGGGAGCTGTTTTTT. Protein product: CASSPAQGGAGELFF.

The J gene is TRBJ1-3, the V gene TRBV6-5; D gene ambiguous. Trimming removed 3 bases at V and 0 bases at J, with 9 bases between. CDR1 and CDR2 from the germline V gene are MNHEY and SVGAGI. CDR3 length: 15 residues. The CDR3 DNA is TGTGCCAGCAGTTATCAGTTGAGCTCTGGAAACACCATATATTTT. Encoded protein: CASSYQLSSGNTIYF.

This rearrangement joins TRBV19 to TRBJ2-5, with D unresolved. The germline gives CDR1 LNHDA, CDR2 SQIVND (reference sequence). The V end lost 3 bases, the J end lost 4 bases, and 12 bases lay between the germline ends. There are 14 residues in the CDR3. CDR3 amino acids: CASSIHGSLETQYF. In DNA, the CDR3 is TGTGCCAGTAGTATCCATGGTTCCCTAGAGACCCAGTACTTC.

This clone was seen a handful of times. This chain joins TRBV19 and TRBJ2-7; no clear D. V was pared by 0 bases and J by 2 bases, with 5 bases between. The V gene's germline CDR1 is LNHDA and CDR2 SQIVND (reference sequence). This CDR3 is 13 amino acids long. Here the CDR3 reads CASSIDGTYEQYF. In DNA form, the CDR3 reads TGTGCCAGTAGTATAGATGGTACCTACGAGCAGTACTTC.

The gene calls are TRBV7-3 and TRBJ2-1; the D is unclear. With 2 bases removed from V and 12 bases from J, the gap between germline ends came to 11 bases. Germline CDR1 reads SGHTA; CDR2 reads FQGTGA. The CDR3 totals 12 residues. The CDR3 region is CASSLGSGRQFF. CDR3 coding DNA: TGTGCCAGCAGCTTAGGCTCCGGGCGGCAGTTCTTC.

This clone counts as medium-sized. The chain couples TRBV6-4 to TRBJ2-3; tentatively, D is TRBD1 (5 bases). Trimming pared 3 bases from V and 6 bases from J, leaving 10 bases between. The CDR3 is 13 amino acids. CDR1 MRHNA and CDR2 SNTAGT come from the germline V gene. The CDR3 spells CASSEGQKDTQYF. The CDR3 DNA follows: TGTGCCAGCAGTGAGGGGCAGAAGGATACGCAGTATTTT.

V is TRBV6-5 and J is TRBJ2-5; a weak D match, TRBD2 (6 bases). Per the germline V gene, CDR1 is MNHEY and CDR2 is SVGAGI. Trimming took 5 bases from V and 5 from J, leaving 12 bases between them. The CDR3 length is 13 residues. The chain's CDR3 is CASSILARETQYF. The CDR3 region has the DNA TGTGCCAGCAGTATACTAGCCCGGGAGACCCAGTACTTC.

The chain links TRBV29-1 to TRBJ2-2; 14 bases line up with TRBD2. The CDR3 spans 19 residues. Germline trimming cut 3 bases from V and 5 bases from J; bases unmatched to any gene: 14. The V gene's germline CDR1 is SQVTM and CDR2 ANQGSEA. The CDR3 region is CSVEVGLAGGQGLTGELFF. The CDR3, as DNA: TGCAGCGTTGAGGTAGGACTAGCGGGAGGCCAAGGTTTGACCGGGGAGCTGTTTTTT.

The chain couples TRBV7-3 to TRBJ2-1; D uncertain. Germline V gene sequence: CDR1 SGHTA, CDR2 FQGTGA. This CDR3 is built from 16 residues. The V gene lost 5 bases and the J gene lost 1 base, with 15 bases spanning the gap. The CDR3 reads CASSRTRDSSYNEQFF. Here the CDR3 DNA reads TGTGCCAGCAGCCGAACCCGAGATTCTTCCTACAATGAGCAGTTCTTC. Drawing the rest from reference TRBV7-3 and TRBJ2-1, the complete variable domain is GAGVSQTPSNKVTEKGKYVELRCDPISGHTALYWYRQSLGQGPEFLIYFQGTGAADDSGLPNDRFFAVRPEGSVSTLKIQRTERGDSAVYLCASSRTRDSSYNEQFFGPGTRLTVL.

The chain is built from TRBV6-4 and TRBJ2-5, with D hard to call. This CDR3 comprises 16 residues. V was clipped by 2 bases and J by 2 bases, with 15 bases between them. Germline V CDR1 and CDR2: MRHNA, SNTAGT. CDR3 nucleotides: TGTGCCAGCAGTGACCACTCGCTACCGTCTCAAGAGACCCAGTACTTC. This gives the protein CASSDHSLPSQETQYF.

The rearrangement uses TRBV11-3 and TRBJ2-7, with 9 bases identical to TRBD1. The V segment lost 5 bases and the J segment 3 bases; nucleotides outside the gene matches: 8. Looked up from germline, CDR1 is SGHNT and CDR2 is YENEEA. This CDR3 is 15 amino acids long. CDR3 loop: CASSLMGQGGYEQYF. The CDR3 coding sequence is TGTGCCAGCAGCCTGATGGGACAGGGAGGCTACGAGCAGTACTTC.

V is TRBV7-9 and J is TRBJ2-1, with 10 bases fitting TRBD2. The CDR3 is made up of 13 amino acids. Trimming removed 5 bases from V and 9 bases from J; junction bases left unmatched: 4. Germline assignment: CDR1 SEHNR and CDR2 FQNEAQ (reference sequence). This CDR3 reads CASSGGLASEQFF. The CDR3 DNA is TGTGCCAGCAGCGGGGGACTAGCGAGTGAGCAGTTCTTC. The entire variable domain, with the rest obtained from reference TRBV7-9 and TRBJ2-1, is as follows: DTGVSQNPRHKITKRGQNVTFRCDPISEHNRLYWYRQTLGQGPEFLTYFQNEAQLEKSRLLSDRFSAERPKGSFSTLEIQRTEQGDSAMYLCASSGGLASEQFFGPGTRLTVL.